These T cell receptor beta chains were read from a single sample in a study of response to subunit inactivated influenza vaccine. TCRdb reanalysed the RT-PCR reads using MiXCR and keeps one entry per CDR3 protein. The sample yields a few hundred thousand distinct CDR3 sequences, around a fifth seen once. The sequenced sample was PBMCs from blood, obtained about 20 months after vaccination. All receptors derive from a man aged 45 to 75 who received an inactivated influenza vaccine. The CDR3 runs from the conserved cysteine through the conserved F or W. A D gene is named only where the DNA matches it firmly. Clone size is shown for a subset of rows, as once, few, many or a class of expanded clone.

cdr3_nt cdr3_aa j_call clone_size v_call cdr3_length d_call
TGCGCCAGCAGCTTGGCGAGATGGGCGAAGACCCAGTACTTC CASSLARWAKTQYF TRBJ2-5 NA TRBV5-1 14 NA
TGTGCCAGCAGCTTATTCCTTCTCCCTGGGGATGAGCAGTTCTTC CASSLFLLPGDEQFF TRBJ2-1 NA TRBV11-2 15 NA
TGTGCCAGCAGCACGTCCCCGACAGGGCTACGCGCTAACTATGGCTACACCTTC CASSTSPTGLRANYGYTF TRBJ1-2 few TRBV5-5 18 TRBD1
TGTGCCAGCAGTCCTACGCGTGACATGCCCACCTACGAGCAGTACTTC CASSPTRDMPTYEQYF TRBJ2-7 few TRBV28 16 NA
TGCGCCAGCAGCAAGATACCGGGACAGCTGAACACTGAAGCTTTCTTT CASSKIPGQLNTEAFF TRBJ1-1 many TRBV5-1 16 TRBD1
TGTGCCAGTAGTAAAGGGGTTCGGGATGGCTACACCTTC CASSKGVRDGYTF TRBJ1-2 NA TRBV19 13 NA
TGCAGTGCTGTACAGGGGATGGGGCCCCAGCATTTT CSAVQGMGPQHF TRBJ1-5 few TRBV20-1 12 TRBD1
TGCAGCGTTGATGGCCAGGAGATTAACTATGGCTACACCTTC CSVDGQEINYGYTF TRBJ1-2 few TRBV29-1 14 NA
TGTGCCAGCAGTACCTCCGGGACATTTGGGGGAGCTTTCTTT CASSTSGTFGGAFF TRBJ1-1 NA TRBV6-1 14 NA
TGCAGTGCTAGAGAATTACAGGGGGCCAACACTGAAGCTTTCTTT CSARELQGANTEAFF TRBJ1-1 many TRBV20-1 15 TRBD1
TGCAGTGCTAAAGAGTGGGGCGGGAGGCCCTACGAGCAGTACTTC CSAKEWGGRPYEQYF TRBJ2-7 NA TRBV20-1 15 TRBD2
TGTGCCAGCAGCATGAGCGGGAGCTCCTACAATGAGCAGTTCTTC CASSMSGSSYNEQFF TRBJ2-1 NA TRBV11-2 15 TRBD2
TGTGCCAGCAGTTTAGGTGGTGGGAGGGTAGATCAGCCCCAGCATTTT CASSLGGGRVDQPQHF TRBJ1-5 many TRBV12-3/TRBV12-4 16 NA
TGTGCCTGGGCGACCTGGGGGCCCCTCCACTTT CAWATWGPLHF TRBJ1-6 NA TRBV30 11 NA
TGTGCAAGTCGCTTAGCGAAATCTAACTATGGCTACACCTTC CASRLAKSNYGYTF TRBJ1-2 NA TRBV12-2 14 NA
TGTGCCAGCAGTTTAGTTGGGACAGGGGGCCCCAGAAATTCACCCCTCCACTTT CASSLVGTGGPRNSPLHF TRBJ1-6 few TRBV12-3/TRBV12-4 18 TRBD1
TGTGCCAGCAGTGATGTGGGGGCGTCTGATACGCAGTATTTT CASSDVGASDTQYF TRBJ2-3 many TRBV2 14 NA
TGTGCCAGCAGCCCCGGTAAGGGGCTTGGTGGCTACACCTTC CASSPGKGLGGYTF TRBJ1-2 few TRBV12-3/TRBV12-4 14 NA
TGTGCCAGCAGTTCCGTAGCGGGAGCCGGGGTGAATGAGCAGTTCTTC CASSSVAGAGVNEQFF TRBJ2-1 once TRBV27 16 TRBD2
TGTGCCAGCAGTTTGAATCAAGGAGATACGCAGTATTTT CASSLNQGDTQYF TRBJ2-3 NA TRBV28 13 NA
TGTGCCAGCAGTTCGTACAGGGGGACGAACACCGGGGAGCTGTTTTTT CASSSYRGTNTGELFF TRBJ2-2 NA TRBV28 16 TRBD1
TGTGCCAGCAGCCAAGATCTTACTACAGGAAAACAGGCTGAAGCTTTCTTT CASSQDLTTGKQAEAFF TRBJ1-1 few TRBV3-1 17 NA